One and the same sample provided the 9 T cell receptor beta chains below, sequenced in a study of PD-1 blockade in classical Hodgkin lymphoma. Clones were sequenced by immunoSEQ multiplex PCR, and TCRdb holds only the in-frame ones, with some missing. The sample shows under 130,000 clones, about nine tenths of them seen only once. Time point defined: cycle 4 day 1 (C4D1), after 5 to 7 weeks of nivolumab. Each patient's relapse followed autologous stem cell transplantation, and brentuximab vedotin exposure varied. The sample consisted of peripheral blood mononuclear cells (PBMCs), taken before the fourth cycle of nivolumab. All receptors come from a human donor with classical Hodgkin lymphoma.

The J gene is TRBJ1-4, the V gene TRBV11-3, with a possible D match to TRBD1 (5 bases). Germline CDR1 and CDR2: SGHNT and YENEEA. CDR3 length: 17 amino acids. The V end lost 5 bases, the J end lost 0 bases, and 16 bases lay between the germline ends. This chain's CDR3 is CASSPASGGATNEKLFF. For the CDR3, the DNA is TGTGCCAGCAGCCCCGCGTCCGGGGGGGCAACTAATGAAAAACTGTTTTTT.

As regards this clone: A junction boundary mismatches the germline segment, possibly from a read error. V gene TRBV2 combines with J gene TRBJ1-1; D uncertain. The germline V gene has CDR1 SNHLY and CDR2 FYNNEI. The CDR3 has 10 residues. The CDR3 sequence is CASINSEAFF. In DNA form, the CDR3 reads TGTGCCAGCATTAACAGTGAAGCTTTCTTT.

This clone was seen just once. The chain links TRBV21-1 to TRBJ2-1; TRBD2, as called in the table, went unchecked against the DNA. TRBV21-1 represents a pseudogene. There are 13 residues in the CDR3. CDR3 in amino acids: CASSKDPTDEQFF. In DNA, the CDR3 is TGTGCCAGCAGCAAAGACCCCACGGATGAGCAGTTCTTC.

CDR3 coding DNA: TGTGCCTGGAAGGGGGCAGCCTATGGCTACACCTTC. Translating it yields CAWKGAAYGYTF. The genes are TRBV30 and TRBJ1-2; 7 bases match TRBD1. CDR3 size: 12 residues. Trimming removed 4 bases from V and 4 bases from J; junction bases left unmatched: 3. Per germline, CDR1 GTSNPN and CDR2 SVGIG (reference sequence).

This chain connects TRBV2 to TRBJ1-1; the match to TRBD1 covers 10 bases. Germline V CDR1 and CDR2: SNHLY, FYNNEI. This CDR3 is 18 amino acids long. V dropped 5 bases and J dropped 4; count of bases not matched to a gene: 16. DNA of the CDR3: TGTGCCAGCAGTACTATCCTTCCGGGACAGGGGTGGGGCACTGAAGCTTTCTTT. Translation gives CASSTILPGQGWGTEAFF.

The chain has TRBV6-1 and TRBJ2-7; either TRBD1 or TRBD2 may fit D (10 bases each). Germline CDR1 and CDR2: MNHNS and SASEGT. Trimming took off 4 bases at V and 2 bases at J, with 24 bases between the two ends. The CDR3 loop spans 18 amino acids. The CDR3 loop is CASSATGGIGLAAYEQYF. The CDR3 nucleotides are TGTGCCAGCAGTGCGACAGGGGGCATTGGACTAGCGGCCTACGAGCAGTACTTC.

The chain carries TRBV19 and TRBJ2-1; perhaps TRBD2 as D (6 bases). V lost 9 bases and J lost 5, with 17 bases in between. The germline CDR1 and CDR2 sequences are LNHDA and SQIVND (reference sequence). The length of the CDR3 is 14 residues. CDR3 protein: CARDLEGRHNEQFF. In DNA form, the CDR3 reads TGTGCCAGAGATCTTGAGGGGAGGCACAATGAGCAGTTCTTC. Full variable domain (rest looked up from reference TRBV19 and TRBJ2-1): DGGITQSPKYLFRKEGQNVTLSCEQNLNHDAMYWYRQDPGQGLRLIYYSQIVNDFQKGDIAEGYSVSREKKESFPLTVTSAQKNPTAFYLCARDLEGRHNEQFFGPGTRLTVL.

CDR3 loop: CASSPMGSTNEKLFF. Here the CDR3 DNA reads TGTGCCAGCAGCCCGATGGGGAGTACTAATGAAAAACTGTTTTTT. This chain connects TRBV7-2 to TRBJ1-4, with D uncertain. From germline, CDR1 is SGHTA and CDR2 FQGNSA. The CDR3 totals 15 residues. The germline V and J ends were trimmed by 5 bases and 2 bases, with 12 bases remaining between them.

The genes are TRBV15 and TRBJ2-7; D unclear. V was trimmed by 0 bases and J by 4 bases, leaving 13 bases between them. The CDR3 sequence is 15 residues long. The germline V gene has CDR1 LNHNV and CDR2 YYDKDF (reference sequence). The CDR3 region is CATSRDRVSGYEQYF. In DNA form, the CDR3 reads TGTGCCACCAGCAGAGATAGAGTGTCCGGGTACGAGCAGTACTTC.